This TCR beta chain was captured by sequencing in a study of T cell responses to AZD1222 COVID-19 vaccine. Measured with immunoSEQ multiplex PCR; TCRdb has only the in-frame clones, and not every one. Counted here are about 140,000 clones, more than 85% occurring once; the ten biggest clones make up around 2.8%. V gave up 0 bases and J gave up 6 bases; unmatched junction bases: 16. Germline V gene data show CDR1 as LGHDT and CDR2 as YNNKEL (reference sequence). CDR3 length: 19 residues. This chain links TRBV3-1 (or the pseudogene TRBV3-2) with TRBJ2-3, with TRBD2 matching over 9 bases. Specimen: peripheral blood, collected on day 0 of AZD1222 vaccination. The clonotype comes from an adult in good health. The CDR3 loop is CASSQDLNYETSGMDTQYF. The CDR3 nucleotides read TGTGCCAGCAGCCAAGATTTGAATTACGAGACTAGCGGAATGGATACGCAGTATTTT.